This passage covers 28 T cell receptor beta chains from one sample sequenced in a study of T-cell memory formation after mild COVID-19. TCRdb ran MiXCR on the 5' RACE reads and lists one entry per CDR3 protein. This table has 500,000 to 600,000 distinct CDR3 sequences, roughly 18% appearing once. Sequences were obtained from PBMCs or a T cell subset sorted from them (not recorded which). These receptors originate from an adult woman who had mild COVID-19 (a few samples of this study predate the infection). Cell type and time point are not known.

In this sample, this clonotype turned up a few times. The gene calls are TRBV9 and TRBJ2-3; 9 positions agree with TRBD2. The CDR3 spans 16 residues. CDR1 SGDLS and CDR2 YYNGEE come from the germline V gene. V dropped 0 bases and J dropped 5; count of bases not matched to a gene: 7. The CDR3 reads CASSVGLREGRDTQYF. The CDR3 DNA follows: TGTGCCAGCAGCGTAGGTCTGCGGGAGGGCAGAGATACGCAGTATTTT. Complete variable domain (other parts from reference TRBV9 and TRBJ2-3): DSGVTQTPKHLITATGQRVTLRCSPRSGDLSVYWYQQSLDQGLQFLIQYYNGEERAKGNILERFSAQQFPDLHSELNLSSLELGDSALYFCASSVGLREGRDTQYFGPGTRLTVL.

The chain employs TRBV30 and TRBJ2-5; the D gene is possibly TRBD2 (6 bases). Germline V lookup: CDR1 GTSNPN, CDR2 SVGIG (reference sequence). With 1 base removed from V and 7 bases from J, the gap between germline ends came to 10 bases. The CDR3 spans 12 residues. CDR3: CAWSGGVRTQYF. The CDR3 nucleotides read TGTGCCTGGAGTGGGGGGGTACGGACCCAGTACTTC.

CDR3 nucleotide sequence: TGTGCCAGCAGCTTTACGGCCCTTCAGGACCAGCCCCAGCATTTT. This encodes CASSFTALQDQPQHF. V is TRBV7-8 and J is TRBJ1-5; no clear D. Germline assignment: CDR1 SGHVS and CDR2 FQNEAQ. CDR3 length: 15 residues. Trimming stripped 3 bases from V and 7 bases from J, with 16 bases between.

This clonotype was detected many times. The V and J genes are TRBV2 and TRBJ2-3, with D perhaps matching TRBD1 (5 bases). V was shortened by 3 bases and J by 0 bases, with 10 bases between the two germline ends. Germline V gives CDR1 SNHLY, CDR2 FYNNEI. CDR3 length equals 15 residues. DNA for the CDR3: TGTGCCAGCAGTGATGTCCGACAGAGCACAGATACGCAGTATTTT. Its protein is CASSDVRQSTDTQYF. The full variable domain, in which reference TRBV2 and TRBJ2-3 provide the parts outside the CDR3, is EPEVTQTPSHQVTQMGQEVILRCVPISNHLYFYWYRQILGQKVEFLVSFYNNEISEKSEIFDDQFSVERPDGSNFTLKIRSTKLEDSAMYFCASSDVRQSTDTQYFGPGTRLTVL.

In its sample, this clonotype was seen a few times. CDR3 sequence: CASSYSIFGAGYQETQYF. CDR3 in DNA: TGTGCCAGCAGTTACTCGATCTTTGGGGCAGGCTACCAAGAGACCCAGTACTTC. The V and J genes are TRBV6-2 or TRBV6-3 and TRBJ2-5, with a possible D match to TRBD1 (5 bases). Germline CDR1 reads MNHEY; CDR2 reads SVGEGT. Deletions cut 0 bases from V and 0 bases from J, with 17 bases between. This CDR3 contains 18 residues.

The table lists this clonotype with many counts. The J gene is TRBJ2-2, the V gene TRBV7-3; 7 nucleotides line up with TRBD2. The V gene end was trimmed by 2 bases and the J gene end by 6 bases; junction bases not matched to a gene: 3. Germline values: CDR1 SGHTA, CDR2 FQGTGA. This CDR3 spans 14 amino acids. The CDR3 loop reads CASSLAGGAGELFF. CDR3 nucleotides: TGTGCCAGCAGCTTAGCTGGGGGGGCCGGGGAGCTGTTTTTT. The entire variable domain, with the rest obtained from reference TRBV7-3 and TRBJ2-2, is as follows: GAGVSQTPSNKVTEKGKYVELRCDPISGHTALYWYRQSLGQGPEFLIYFQGTGAADDSGLPNDRFFAVRPEGSVSTLKIQRTERGDSAVYLCASSLAGGAGELFFGEGSRLTVL.

This chain links TRBV7-9 with TRBJ2-7, with 11 bases fitting TRBD2. Per the germline V gene, CDR1 is SEHNR and CDR2 is FQNEAQ (reference sequence). The CDR3 covers 19 residues. V shed 2 bases and J 2 bases; nucleotides not matched to a gene: 14. This CDR3 reads CASSLSRVAGGETPYEQYF. In DNA form, the CDR3 reads TGTGCCAGCAGCTTATCTCGAGTAGCGGGGGGGGAAACCCCCTACGAGCAGTACTTC. Full variable domain (outside the CDR3, taken from reference TRBV7-9 and TRBJ2-7): DTGVSQNPRHKITKRGQNVTFRCDPISEHNRLYWYRQTLGQGPEFLTYFQNEAQLEKSRLLSDRFSAERPKGSFSTLEIQRTEQGDSAMYLCASSLSRVAGGETPYEQYFGPGTRLTVT.

This clonotype was observed a handful of times. V usage is TRBV12-3 or TRBV12-4 and J usage is TRBJ1-2, with 12 bases matching TRBD1. Unmatched junction bases numbered 17, after V lost 8 bases and J lost 4 bases. This CDR3 spans 18 amino acids. The CDR3 loop is CASQITGQGASRSYGYTF. DNA for the CDR3: TGTGCCAGCCAAATTACGGGACAGGGGGCGAGCAGGTCCTATGGCTACACCTTC.

This clonotype occurred many times. The chain combines TRBV20-1 with TRBJ2-1, with D perhaps matching TRBD2 (5 bases). CDR1 and CDR2 (germline): DFQATT, SNEGSKA (reference sequence). This CDR3 comprises 14 residues. Deletions cut 4 bases from V and 8 bases from J, with 18 bases between. The CDR3 DNA reads as TGCAGTGCTATTGAGGGAGTCAGGCGCCATGAGCAGTTCTTC. It encodes CSAIEGVRRHEQFF.

This clonotype came up many times. The chain links TRBV12-3 or TRBV12-4 to TRBJ1-1; D may be TRBD1 (6 bases). The V end lost 4 bases, the J end lost 1 base, and 10 bases lay between the germline ends. The CDR3 sequence is 14 residues long. This CDR3 is CASSSGTRNTEAFF. The DNA of the CDR3 is TGTGCCAGCAGTTCCGGGACAAGGAACACTGAAGCTTTCTTT.

This clonotype was found once. The chain uses TRBV20-1 and TRBJ1-1, with D maybe TRBD1 (5 bases). There are 13 residues in the CDR3. In germline, CDR1 is DFQATT, CDR2 SNEGSKA (reference sequence). Trimming shortened V by 2 bases and J by 0 bases, and 7 bases separated the two germline ends. CDR3: CSARKDMNTEAFF. The CDR3 coding sequence is TGCAGTGCTAGAAAGGACATGAACACTGAAGCTTTCTTT.

The count of this clonotype is one. The J gene is TRBJ2-1, the V gene TRBV15; 7 bases match TRBD1. CDR1 and CDR2 from the germline V gene are LNHNV and YYDKDF (reference sequence). This CDR3 region has 15 residues. With 2 bases clipped from V and 4 bases from J, the junction kept 5 bases outside the gene matches. The CDR3 DNA reads as TGTGCCACCAGCAGAACAGGGGATTTGTACAATGAGCAGTTCTTC. Protein sequence: CATSRTGDLYNEQFF. The full variable domain, with the rest looked up from reference TRBV15 and TRBJ2-1, is DAMVIQNPRYQVTQFGKPVTLSCSQTLNHNVMYWYQQKSSQAPKLLFHYYDKDFNNEADTPDNFQSRRPNTSFCFLDIRSPGLGDTAMYLCATSRTGDLYNEQFFGPGTRLTVL.

The rearrangement joins TRBV7-9 to TRBJ1-6; no reliable D call. Germline V gives CDR1 SEHNR, CDR2 FQNEAQ (reference sequence). Deletions cut 5 bases from V and 5 bases from J, with 7 bases between. There are 13 residues in the CDR3. In DNA, the CDR3 is TGTGCCAGCAGCCTAAGGGATAATTCACCCCTCCACTTT. Its translation is CASSLRDNSPLHF.

The rearrangement uses TRBV24-1 and TRBJ2-2, with 8 bases matching TRBD2. V lost 10 bases and J lost 5; bases outside the gene matches: 8. Germline V CDR1 and CDR2: KGHDR, SFDVKD. The CDR3 extends over 14 amino acids. CDR3 DNA: TGTGCCACAGGGACGGGGGGGCAGACCGGGGAGCTGTTTTTT. Translating it yields CATGTGGQTGELFF.

V gene TRBV10-3 combines with J gene TRBJ2-1; D is unclear. Germline loops: CDR1 ENHRY, CDR2 SYGVKD. The V end lost 0 bases, the J end lost 8 bases, and 17 bases lay between the germline ends. The CDR3 spans 16 residues. The CDR3 nucleotides read TGTGCCATCAGTGAGTCGTTGTATTCTTTTCGGGATGAGCAGTTCTTC. Its translation is CAISESLYSFRDEQFF.

This sequence joins TRBV19 and TRBJ2-2, with D possibly matching TRBD2 (5 bases). V was clipped by 6 bases and J by 0 bases, with 8 bases between them. The CDR3 spans 14 residues. Looked up from germline, CDR1 is LNHDA and CDR2 is SQIVND (reference sequence). The CDR3 DNA is TGTGCCAGTAGCGACGGGGCGAACACCGGGGAGCTGTTTTTT. Protein sequence: CASSDGANTGELFF.

J is TRBJ1-5 and V is TRBV7-2, with unresolved D. V was pared by 5 bases and J by 2 bases, with 13 bases between. This CDR3 region has 15 residues. The germline CDR1 and CDR2 sequences are SGHTA and FQGNSA. CDR3 loop: CASSPRPAGNQPQHF. The CDR3 nucleotides are TGTGCCAGCAGCCCTCGACCCGCGGGCAATCAGCCCCAGCATTTT.

This clonotype has a single count. This chain connects TRBV29-1 to TRBJ1-1; TRBD1 might be the D (6 bases). Trimming stripped 5 bases from V and 1 base from J, with 11 bases between. This CDR3 has 13 amino acids. CDR1 is SQVTM and CDR2 is ANQGSEA in the germline V gene. CDR3 amino acids: CSVRQGGNTEAFF. The DNA for the CDR3 is TGCAGCGTTCGCCAAGGGGGGAACACTGAAGCTTTCTTT.

This clonotype was found a few times. CDR3 amino acids: CAWEDTDTQYF. The CDR3 DNA reads as TGTGCCTGGGAGGACACAGATACGCAGTATTTT. J is TRBJ2-3 and V is TRBV30; D unclear. The ends were cut back, 5 bases at V and 2 bases at J, with 5 bases in the middle. Germline assignment: CDR1 GTSNPN and CDR2 SVGIG (reference sequence). The CDR3 is made up of 11 amino acids. The full variable domain, in which reference TRBV30 and TRBJ2-3 provide the parts outside the CDR3, is SQTIHQWPATLVQPVGSPLSLECTVEGTSNPNLYWYRQAAGRGLQLLFYSVGIGQISSEVPQNLSASRPQDRQFILSSKKLLLSDSGFYLCAWEDTDTQYFGPGTRLTVL.

This clonotype was detected a few times. The V and J genes are TRBV7-3 and TRBJ1-1; 12 bases agree with TRBD1. Germline CDR1 SGHTA, CDR2 FQGTGA. With V trimmed by 3 bases and J by 6 bases, 5 bases remained unmatched. The CDR3 runs 15 residues. The CDR3 sequence: CASSLGGQGAAEAFF. The CDR3 DNA reads TGTGCCAGCAGCTTGGGGGGACAGGGGGCGGCTGAAGCTTTCTTT.

This clonotype has just a few counts. CDR3 sequence (DNA): TGTGCCAGCAGCTTAGCGCCCGGGACAGGGGGCACGAGCAATCAGCCCCAGCATTTT. Residues: CASSLAPGTGGTSNQPQHF. V gene TRBV7-9 combines with J gene TRBJ1-5; 12 bases match TRBD1. The V and J ends lost 0 bases and 1 base, in that order; junction bases with no gene match: 7. The CDR3 has 19 amino acids. From germline, CDR1 is SEHNR and CDR2 FQNEAQ (reference sequence).

The chain couples TRBV20-1 to TRBJ2-1; 7 bases map to TRBD2. After removal of 1 base from V and 8 bases from J, the junction contained 11 bases not matched to a gene. Germline V gives CDR1 DFQATT, CDR2 SNEGSKA (reference sequence). The CDR3 is 15 residues long. The CDR3 loop reads CSARVTGGPGYEQFF. CDR3 bases: TGCAGTGCTAGAGTTACGGGAGGCCCTGGCTATGAGCAGTTCTTC.

This chain uses TRBV20-1 with TRBJ2-5, with 7 bases lining up with TRBD1. Trimming removed 4 bases from V and 4 bases from J; junction bases left unmatched: 9. The CDR3 is 14 amino acids. Germline loops: CDR1 DFQATT, CDR2 SNEGSKA (reference sequence). CDR3 amino acids: CSAIEGAFGETQYF. The CDR3 coding sequence is TGCAGTGCTATTGAGGGGGCATTCGGAGAGACCCAGTACTTC.

This clonotype was picked up one time. The chain carries TRBV29-1 and TRBJ2-7; 7 nucleotides align to TRBD1. Looked up from germline, CDR1 is SQVTM and CDR2 is ANQGSEA. The CDR3 is 14 amino acids. Unmatched junction bases numbered 8, after V lost 3 bases and J lost 3 bases. CDR3 sequence: CSVEWMWDSYEQYF. In DNA, the CDR3 is TGCAGCGTTGAGTGGATGTGGGACAGCTACGAGCAGTACTTC.

This clonotype occurred a few times. The chain employs TRBV20-1 and TRBJ2-1; 10 bases fit TRBD2. The CDR3 sequence is 15 residues long. In germline, CDR1 is DFQATT, CDR2 SNEGSKA (reference sequence). V shed 3 bases and J 8 bases; nucleotides not matched to a gene: 10. The CDR3 bases are TGCAGTGCTAGGGGAACTAGCGGGAACGGAGATGAGCAGTTCTTC. Protein product: CSARGTSGNGDEQFF.

There are many counts of this clonotype. CDR3 sequence reads: CASGRPAGGTDTQYF. The CDR3 region has the DNA TGTGCCAGCGGTAGACCGGCGGGGGGCACAGATACGCAGTATTTT. The chain couples TRBV2 to TRBJ2-3, with 7 bases lining up with TRBD2. The J segment lost 1 base and the V segment lost 8 bases, leaving 9 bases of the junction unmatched. This CDR3 is 15 amino acids long. Germline CDR1 SNHLY, CDR2 FYNNEI.

The chain joins TRBV27 to TRBJ2-2, with 11 bases fitting TRBD2. This CDR3 comprises 15 residues. Trimming at V came to 5 bases and at J to 7 bases, leaving 6 bases not matched to a gene. Germline loops: CDR1 MNHEY, CDR2 SMNVEV (reference sequence). The DNA of the CDR3 is TGTGCCAGCAGTCTAGCGGGAGGCGGAGGCGGGGAGCTGTTTTTT. The encoded protein is CASSLAGGGGGELFF.

The V gene is TRBV4-1, the J gene TRBJ2-7; D ambiguous. V was trimmed by 1 base and J by 6 bases, leaving 16 bases between them. Germline V CDR1 and CDR2: MGHRA, YSYEKL. This CDR3 spans 15 amino acids. CDR3: CASSQAMGIVGEQYF. CDR3 DNA: TGCGCCAGCAGCCAAGCCATGGGCATAGTGGGCGAGCAGTACTTC.